The rows below give T cell receptor beta chains drawn from one sample of a study of tumor and adjacent non-tumor tissue in lung cancer. Using its own MiXCR run on the multiplex PCR reads, TCRdb lists one record per CDR3 protein. The repertoire consists of 120,000 or so distinct CDR3 sequences, with 55% to 75% occurring once and the leading ten covering 9.5% to 15%. The material sequenced was lung tumor tissue. The source of these receptors is a man aged 25-40 years with non-small cell lung cancer. Both conserved end residues are part of each CDR3. D genes are given only for firm matches. A clone size is listed for some rows: how often the clone was seen (once, few, many), or a class if it is expanded.

- | TRBJ1-1 | - | TRBV6-5 | TGTGCCAGCAGTTTTTTGGAGGGATGGAACACTGAAGCTTTCTTT | CASSFLEGWNTEAFF
- | TRBJ1-5 | - | TRBV6-5 | TGTGCAAGCAGTACTCCATTTGAGGGCCGCAAGGGCAATCAGCCCCAGCATTTT | CASSTPFEGRKGNQPQHF
- | TRBJ1-5 | TRBD1 | TRBV11-2 | TGTGCCAGCAGCTTAGCCACAGGACAGGCGGATCAACCCCAGCATTTT | CASSLATGQADQPQHF
- | TRBJ1-2 | - | TRBV20-1 | TGCAGTGCTAGAGGCAGTGACTATGGCGACACCTTC | CSARGSDYGDTF
many | TRBJ2-5 | - | TRBV20-1 | TGCAGTGCTAGAGAGGGGGCGGGGGAGACCCAGTACTTC | CSAREGAGETQYF
- | TRBJ2-7 | TRBD2 | TRBV6-1 | TGTGCCAGCAGTGTGTCGACTAGCGGGGGTTACGTGCAGTACTTC | CASSVSTSGGYVQYF
few | TRBJ1-1 | - | TRBV30 | TGTGCCGGTAACACGAACACTGAAGCTTTCTTT | CAGNTNTEAFF
- | TRBJ1-1 | - | TRBV7-8 | TGTGCCAGCAGTCCAAAAGGTGGTCGGTGTGACTTT | CASSPKGGRCDF
- | TRBJ2-7 | - | TRBV11-2 | TGTGCCAGCAGCTTAGATGGCGGGCTGCAGTACTTC | CASSLDGGLQYF
- | TRBJ2-3 | TRBD2 | TRBV11-2 | TGTGCCAGAACCTTAGGGACTAGCGGGGTGAGAGATACGCAGTATTTT | CARTLGTSGVRDTQYF
- | TRBJ1-1 | - | TRBV20-1 | TGCAATGCTAGTCCCGAGGAGGGCCTGAACACTGAGGCTTTCTTT | CNASPEEGLNTEAFF
- | TRBJ2-7 | - | TRBV6-5 | TGTGCCTGCAGTTACAATAGGGAGTACGAGCGGTACTTC | CACSYNREYERYF
- | TRBJ2-7 | TRBD1 | TRBV11-2 | TGTGCCAGCAGCCCGATCCGGAGACAGGGACACGAGCAGTACTTC | CASSPIRRQGHEQYF
- | TRBJ2-1 | - | TRBV11-2 | TGTGCAAGCAGCTACGGGAAAAACAATGAGCAGTTCTTC | CASSYGKNNEQFF
- | TRBJ1-1 | - | TRBV6-2/TRBV6-3 | TGTGCCAGCAATCGGTGGAACACTGAAGCTTTCTTT | CASNRWNTEAFF
many | TRBJ2-1 | TRBD2 | TRBV20-1 | TGCAGTGCTAGAGATCCCTTAGCGGGAATCAATGAGCAGTTCTTC | CSARDPLAGINEQFF
- | TRBJ2-3 | - | TRBV24-1 | TGTGCCACCAGTGACTACCGAAACACAGATACGCAGTATTTT | CATSDYRNTDTQYF
many | TRBJ2-1 | - | TRBV20-1 | TGCAGTGCTGTTGACGGCGAGCAGTTCTTC | CSAVDGEQFF
many | TRBJ1-2 | - | TRBV12-3/TRBV12-4 | TGTGCCAGCAGGGACGCTCGGGGCAGGGGAGGACATGGCTACACCTTC | CASRDARGRGGHGYTF
- | TRBJ2-3 | TRBD2 | TRBV11-2 | TGTGCCAGCAGACGAACTAGCGGGCCCCCAGATGCGCAGTATTTT | CASRRTSGPPDAQYF
- | TRBJ2-7 | TRBD2 | TRBV20-1 | TGTAGTGCTACCCGGACAGCGGGGGCATCCAACGAGCAGTACTTC | CSATRTAGASNEQYF
many | TRBJ1-1 | - | TRBV29-1 | TGCAGCGCACGGACAGCTAAGAACACTGAAGCTTTCTTT | CSARTAKNTEAFF
- | TRBJ2-1 | TRBD2 | TRBV20-1 | TGCAGTGCTAATCAGTGGGCTAGCGGGAGCTCCTGCAATGAGCAGTTCTTC | CSANQWASGSSCNEQFF
many | TRBJ2-5 | - | TRBV4-1 | TGCGCCAGCAGCCAGCCAAACAGGGTAGGAGAGACCCAGTACTTC | CASSQPNRVGETQYF
- | TRBJ2-1 | TRBD2 | TRBV20-1 | TGCAGTGCTAATCAGTGTACTAGCGGGAGCCCCTACAATGAGCAGTTCTTC | CSANQCTSGSPYNEQFF
few | TRBJ1-6 | - | TRBV5-4 | TGTGCCAGCAGCCCTATCTCCGGTGAGGATAATTCACCCCTCCACTTT | CASSPISGEDNSPLHF
- | TRBJ2-7 | - | TRBV11-2 | - | CASSFYICSAEGSSYEQYF
- | TRBJ2-5 | - | TRBV2 | TGTGCCAGCACTCCGAATCAAGAGACCCAGTACTTC | CASTPNQETQYF
- | TRBJ2-3 | TRBD2 | TRBV11-2 | TGTGCCAGCAGCTTATATGGTGCGGGGGGCCTCACAGATACGCAGTATTTT | CASSLYGAGGLTDTQYF
- | TRBJ1-1 | - | TRBV11-3 | TGTGCCAGCAGCTTAGGGTGCCGGAACGCTGAAGCTTTCTTT | CASSLGCRNAEAFF
- | TRBJ1-2 | - | TRBV6-2/TRBV6-3 | TGTGCCGGCAGTGACTCAGGTTCCTATGGCTACACCTTC | CAGSDSGSYGYTF
- | TRBJ2-1 | - | TRBV11-2 | TGTGCCGGCAGCCCTCGGCAGGGTGGATACTCCTACAATGAGCAGTTCTTC | CAGSPRQGGYSYNEQFF
medium-sized | TRBJ2-2 | - | TRBV20-1 | TGCAGTGCTAGAGCCTATGGAGGGAGTGTATCCGGGGAGCTGTTTTTT | CSARAYGGSVSGELFF
- | TRBJ2-1 | - | TRBV20-1 | TGCAGTGCTAGGGTCGCGGGGTCCTACAATGTGCAGTTCTTC | CSARVAGSYNVQFF
once | TRBJ2-6 | TRBD2 | TRBV20-1 | TGCAATGCTAGCACTAGCGGGAGAGGCTCTGGGGTCAACGTCCTGACTTTC | CNASTSGRGSGVNVLTF
- | TRBJ2-2 | - | TRBV11-2 | TGTGCCAGTAGCTTAGATCCGCCCAGGGAGCTGTTTTTT | CASSLDPPRELFF
few | TRBJ2-4 | TRBD2 | TRBV20-1 | TGCAGTGCTAGACGGGAGGACCCGACCAAAAACATTCAGTACTTC | CSARREDPTKNIQYF
- | TRBJ2-1 | - | TRBV11-2 | TGTGCCAGCAGCTCCATGGGAAGTAGTAATGAGCAGTTCTTC | CASSSMGSSNEQFF
- | TRBJ1-2 | TRBD1 | TRBV6-4 | TGTGCCAGCAGGGACAGGGGGGCCTCCAATGGCTACACCTTC | CASRDRGASNGYTF
- | TRBJ2-1 | TRBD2 | TRBV20-1 | TGCAGTCCGGGACTAGCGGGTAATAATGAGCAGCTTTTC | CSPGLAGNNEQLF
many | TRBJ2-7 | - | TRBV6-6 | TGTGCCAGCAGTTACTCGCATGGGGACTCCTACGAGCAGTACTTC | CASSYSHGDSYEQYF
- | TRBJ2-1 | TRBD2 | TRBV11-2 | TGTGCTAGCAGCTTAGCATGGTCTAGCGGCAGTGAGCAGTTCTTC | CASSLAWSSGSEQFF
- | TRBJ1-5 | - | TRBV6-2/TRBV6-3 | TGTGCCAGCAGTTCGGGACGGGGCGTTCAGCCCCTGCATTTT | CASSSGRGVQPLHF
- | TRBJ2-3 | - | TRBV20-1 | TGCAATGTTACGAACTATTACACAGATACGCAGTATTTT | CNVTNYYTDTQYF
- | TRBJ2-1 | TRBD2 | TRBV2 | TGTGCCAGCAGAGTGACTAGCGGGACCAACAATGAGCAGTTCTTC | CASRVTSGTNNEQFF
- | TRBJ2-7 | TRBD2 | TRBV29-1 | TGTAGCCTCACGACTAGCGGGAGCCTCTACAAGCAGTACTTC | CSLTTSGSLYKQYF
- | TRBJ2-6 | - | TRBV11-2 | TGTACCAGCAGCTTAGGGGGTCAGGTTGGGGCCAACATCCTGACTTTC | CTSSLGGQVGANILTF
- | TRBJ1-1 | - | TRBV12-3/TRBV12-4 | TGTGCCAGCAGTTCAAAGTTCCGGACAACTAACTTT | CASSSKFRTTNF
many | TRBJ2-7 | - | TRBV10-3 | TGTGCCATCAGTGACGGCAGCTCCTACGAGCAGTACTTC | CAISDGSSYEQYF
many | TRBJ2-1 | - | TRBV5-4 | TGTGCCAGCAGCCCAAGCTACGGGAGATCAAATGAGCAGTTCTTC | CASSPSYGRSNEQFF
- | TRBJ2-5 | - | TRBV5-6 | TGTGCCAGCAGTGTAGGGACTTCAGAGACCCAGTACTTC | CASSVGTSETQYF
- | TRBJ2-6 | TRBD2 | TRBV6-2/TRBV6-3 | TGTGCCAGCAGAACCGGGACTAGCGGGAGTGGGGCCAACGTCCTGACTTTC | CASRTGTSGSGANVLTF
- | TRBJ2-3 | TRBD2 | TRBV4-2 | TGTGCCAGGAGTCAAGTTGCGGGAGATACGCAATATTTT | CARSQVAGDTQYF